This TCR beta chain was sequenced in a study of regulatory T cells in long-lasting Graves disease. Study information: To qualify as persistent, Graves' disease required over 5 years of antithyroid drugs with positive TSH receptor antibodies.

This CDR3 region has 16 residues. Germline V gene lookup returns CDR1 LGHNT and CDR2 FRNRAP. With 2 bases clipped from V and 2 bases from J, the junction kept 4 bases outside the gene matches. CDR3 regions were amplified by Arm-PCR using iRepertoire HTBI primers to build TCR beta libraries. Methods used by the authors: Overall, samples carried approximately 56 TRBV and 14 TRBJ segments. TCRdb reanalysed the multiplex PCR reads using MiXCR and keeps one entry per CDR3 protein. The V and J calls and clone size are TCRdb's, not the authors'. The data show over 300,000 distinct CDR3 sequences, with about 20% seen just once and around 30% held by the top ten. This clonotype appeared many times. Time point meaning: persistent/refractory GD, antithyroid drugs over 5 years with positive TRAb. The TCR library was made from RNA that had been extracted from PBMCs in TRIzol. An endocrinology department located in Xi'an, China, was where the patients came from.

Here the sequenced sample was peripheral blood mononuclear cells (PBMCs), taken when the disease was refractory, from a patient treated with antithyroid drugs. The TCR sequence derives from a female donor with Graves disease. This chain joins TRBV12-5 and TRBJ1-5; TRBD1 matches at 9 bases. This CDR3 is CASGLLRTGGNQPQHF. The CDR3 DNA sequence: TGTGCTAGTGGTTTGCTAAGGACAGGGGGCAATCAGCCCCAGCATTTT.